Ten or more counts support the clone carrying this T cell receptor (beta chain). Its target is unknown. The CDR3 length is 15 residues. V shed 0 bases, J shed 3 bases, and the junction held 4 bases outside the gene matches. Germline CDR1 is SGHTA and CDR2 is FQGNSA. TCRdb reprocessed the RT-PCR reads via MiXCR and lists one record per CDR3 protein. The sample holds about 610,000 distinct CDR3 sequences, 13% to 15% seen once. The entry originates in a study of response to subunit inactivated influenza vaccine. Findings and caveats of the study: Few new T cells, the authors suggested, are recruited by each seasonal influenza vaccination.

This clonotype was obtained from a man between 45 and 60 years old who received an inactivated influenza vaccine. The sequencing used PBMCs from blood, collected roughly 12 days after vaccination. The chain uses TRBV7-2 and TRBJ2-5, with TRBD1 identical over 7 bases. For the CDR3, the DNA is TGTGCCAGCAGCTTAGCGTCGGGACAGAAAGAGACCCAGTACTTC. Translating it yields CASSLASGQKETQYF.